The T cell receptor beta chain described here comes from a study of blood T cell repertoires in COVID-19. The germline V gene encodes CDR1 SGHTA and CDR2 FQGNSA. The CDR3 runs to 11 residues. Trimming left V 2 bases short and J 9 bases short, with 5 bases between. Participants came from some 23 US areas, aged roughly 18 to 100 years. Profiling relied on immunoSEQ multiplex PCR, and the TCRdb table lists in-frame clones only, not all of them. Counted here are 150,000 to 180,000 clones, about 88% occurring once; the ten biggest clones make up around 7.9%. What was sequenced was PBMCs or T cells enriched from blood (not recorded which). This receptor was taken from a man in his fifties or sixties who had recovered from COVID-19. The chain carries TRBV7-2 and TRBJ1-3; weak D call: TRBD1 (5 bases). CDR3 sequence (DNA): TGTGCCAGCAGCTTAACAGGCACCATATATTTT. It specifies CASSLTGTIYF.